The 20 T cell receptor beta chains below come from one sample, sequenced in a study of control samples from healthy donors and cancer patients. Data came from immunoSEQ multiplex PCR; TCRdb stores just in-frame clones and leaves some out. In the table there are 57,000 or so clones, around 95% of which are singletons. Material: blood. These receptors were obtained from a man under 40 in good health.

CDR3 amino acids: CASTIKRTGTGHTGELFF. For the CDR3, the DNA is TGTGCCAGCACCATAAAAAGGACCGGGACAGGGCACACCGGGGAGCTGTTTTTT. The genes are TRBV7-8 and TRBJ2-2; 9 nucleotides agree with TRBD1. This CDR3 has 18 amino acids. The junction had 15 bases not matched to a gene; V was cut back by 7 bases and J by 3 bases. In germline, CDR1 is SGHVS, CDR2 FQNEAQ.

The chain has TRBV11-2 and TRBJ2-5, with D uncertain. V lost 4 bases, J lost 0 bases, and 18 bases lay in between. CDR3 size: 17 residues. CDR1 SGHAT and CDR2 FQNNGV come from the germline V gene. CDR3 nucleotide sequence: TGTGCCAGCAGCTCAACTGCTAGACGATTGTACCAAGAGACCCAGTACTTC. Its protein is CASSSTARRLYQETQYF. Supplemented by reference TRBV11-2 and TRBJ2-5, the full variable domain reads EAGVAQSPRYKIIEKRQSVAFWCNPISGHATLYWYQQILGQGPKLLIQFQNNGVVDDSQLPKDRFSAERLKGVDSTLKIQPAKLEDSAVYLCASSSTARRLYQETQYFGPGTRLLVL.

This chain uses TRBV3-1 (or the pseudogene TRBV3-2) with TRBJ2-1; D ambiguous. This CDR3 contains 12 residues. Trimming took off 4 bases at V and 8 bases at J, with 9 bases between the two ends. Germline assignment: CDR1 LGHDT and CDR2 YNNKEL (reference sequence). The CDR3 nucleotides read TGTGCCAGCAGCCCAAGTGGGCATGAGCAGTTCTTC. Amino acid sequence: CASSPSGHEQFF.

The chain recombines TRBV5-1 with TRBJ1-3; TRBD1 is a possible D gene (5 bases). V gave up 7 bases and J gave up 0 bases, with 11 bases separating them. Germline loops: CDR1 SGHRS, CDR2 YFSETQ. The CDR3 loop spans 14 amino acids. The CDR3 DNA sequence: TGCGCCAGCGGCCTGGGGGGCTCTGGAAACACCATATATTTT. Protein: CASGLGGSGNTIYF.

The V gene is TRBV28, the J gene TRBJ1-6, with 12 nucleotides matching TRBD1. Germline-derived CDR1 and CDR2 are MDHEN and SYDVKM. This CDR3 has 16 residues. The trim removed 5 bases at V and 7 bases at J, leaving 6 bases unmatched. CDR3 sequence reads: CASSPGTGGRNSPLHF. CDR3 sequence (DNA): TGTGCCAGCAGTCCGGGGACAGGGGGCAGGAATTCACCCCTCCACTTT.

Concerning this clone itself: One end of the junction varies from germline; a read error may be responsible. CDR3 DNA sequence: TGTGCTAGCAGCGTAGTGGGGGGGCGACACAACACAGATACGCAGTATTTT. Protein sequence: CASSVVGGRHNTDTQYF. The V call is TRBV7-2, the J call TRBJ2-3; D is possibly TRBD2 (7 bases). The CDR3 is 17 residues long. Germline V gene data show CDR1 as SGHTA and CDR2 as FQGNSA.

The genes are TRBV4-1 and TRBJ2-1; D is undetermined. CDR1 and CDR2 from the germline V gene are MGHRA and YSYEKL. The CDR3 runs 15 residues. Trimming pared 0 bases from V and 4 bases from J, leaving 10 bases between. CDR3 loop: CASSQDDRLYNEQFF. CDR3 DNA: TGCGCCAGCAGCCAAGATGACCGACTTTACAATGAGCAGTTCTTC.

The rearrangement links TRBV6-5 to TRBJ2-5; the D gene is possibly TRBD1 (6 bases). The CDR3 sequence is 15 residues long. The V end lost 6 bases, the J end lost 5 bases, and 19 bases lay between the germline ends. Germline V gene data show CDR1 as MNHEY and CDR2 as SVGAGI. The CDR3 DNA is TGTGCCAGCAGCGAGGGAGTGTACAGGGAGGAGACCCAGTACTTC. It specifies CASSEGVYREETQYF.

The chain combines TRBV6-5 with TRBJ2-4, with unresolved D. Germline V lookup: CDR1 MNHEY, CDR2 SVGAGI. Trimming removed 5 bases at V and 2 bases at J, with 7 bases between. This CDR3 is 13 amino acids long. The DNA of the CDR3 is TGTGCCAGCAGTCCGGGTTCCAAAAACATTCAGTACTTC. The encoded protein is CASSPGSKNIQYF.

For the CDR3, the DNA is TGTGCCAGCACCGCAGGGGGCTATGGCTACACCTTC. It specifies CASTAGGYGYTF. This chain connects TRBV9 to TRBJ1-2; 7 nucleotides agree with TRBD1. The CDR3 runs to 12 residues. From germline, CDR1 is SGDLS and CDR2 YYNGEE. Trimming removed 6 bases from V and 4 bases from J; junction bases left unmatched: 3.

This clone was seen only a few times. The CDR3 loop is CAWSVGAPLQETQYF. CDR3 in DNA: TGTGCCTGGAGTGTAGGGGCTCCATTGCAAGAGACCCAGTACTTC. The chain is built from TRBV30 and TRBJ2-5, with a possible D match to TRBD1 (5 bases). Trimming removed 0 bases from V and 2 bases from J, with 13 bases in between. The length of the CDR3 is 15 residues. Germline CDR1 reads GTSNPN; CDR2 reads SVGIG (reference sequence).

V and J are TRBV6-6 and TRBJ2-1; the match to TRBD2 covers 8 bases. There are 16 residues in the CDR3. The junction had 16 bases not matched to a gene; V was cut back by 8 bases and J by 7 bases. CDR1 and CDR2 (germline): MNHNY, SVGAGI (reference sequence). The CDR3 DNA follows: TGTGCCAGCGGGGGGACAAAATCATTAGCGGGGAATGAGCAGTTCTTC. This gives the protein CASGGTKSLAGNEQFF.

The rearrangement uses TRBV25-1 and TRBJ1-2; unclear D gene. The V end lost 6 bases, the J end lost 8 bases, and 16 bases lay between the germline ends. In germline, CDR1 is MGHDK, CDR2 SYGVNS. This CDR3 is 13 amino acids long. The CDR3 DNA reads as TGTGCCAGCAGCCCTCAAGAGGTTGGAGGCTACACCTTC. Translated, it gives CASSPQEVGGYTF.

The chain carries TRBV27 and TRBJ1-5, with D uncertain. The CDR3 totals 15 residues. V shed 6 bases and J shed 6 bases, with 18 bases lying between them. Germline loops: CDR1 MNHEY, CDR2 SMNVEV (reference sequence). CDR3 in amino acids: CASSTRTQSGQPQHF. The CDR3 DNA reads as TGTGCCAGCAGCACAAGGACCCAGTCAGGTCAGCCCCAGCATTTT.

The J gene is TRBJ1-1, the V gene TRBV18; D not certain. V was pared by 3 bases and J by 0 bases, with 8 bases between. The germline gives CDR1 KGHSH, CDR2 LQKENI. The CDR3 is 14 residues long. CDR3 sequence: CASSPRPLNTEAFF. The CDR3 DNA is TGTGCCAGCTCACCTAGACCCCTGAACACTGAAGCTTTCTTT.

The V call is TRBV19, the J call TRBJ2-2; 12 nucleotides line up with TRBD1. Losses at the gene ends were 5 bases for V and 7 bases for J; bases not matched to a gene: 5. CDR1 LNHDA and CDR2 SQIVND come from the germline V gene (reference sequence). There are 15 residues in the CDR3. The CDR3 DNA follows: TGTGCCAGTAGTGTGGGACAGGGGGCAGTCGGGGAGCTGTTTTTT. Translated, it gives CASSVGQGAVGELFF.

This clone was recorded once. The V gene is TRBV7-9, the J gene TRBJ1-1, with a possible D match to TRBD1 (5 bases). In germline, CDR1 is SEHNR, CDR2 FQNEAQ (reference sequence). This CDR3 has 14 residues. V shed 5 bases and J shed 0 bases, with 10 bases lying between them. Here the CDR3 reads CASSPGRVNTEAFF. DNA of the CDR3: TGTGCCAGCAGCCCGGGACGGGTGAACACTGAAGCTTTCTTT.

The V gene is TRBV4-2, the J gene TRBJ1-5; TRBD1 is a possible D gene (5 bases). The V and J ends lost 0 bases and 6 bases respectively, with 12 bases between them. The CDR3 is made up of 15 amino acids. Germline V CDR1 and CDR2: LGHNA, YNFKEQ. The CDR3 DNA sequence: TGTGCCAGCAGCCAAGATACAGGCGCGGGTCAGCCCCAGCATTTT. Translation: CASSQDTGAGQPQHF.

This clone was counted a single time. The J gene is TRBJ2-3, the V gene TRBV12-3 or TRBV12-4, with D possibly TRBD2 on 5 matching bases. The CDR3 has 11 amino acids. V gave up 8 bases and J gave up 5 bases, with 8 bases separating them. The DNA of the CDR3 is TGTGCCAGCGGGAGAGAAGATACGCAGTATTTT. Its protein product is CASGREDTQYF.

The table lists this clone with a count of one. This sequence joins TRBV24-1 and TRBJ1-2; TRBD1 might be the D (5 bases). The germline gives CDR1 KGHDR, CDR2 SFDVKD. This CDR3 is built from 13 residues. V was shortened by 7 bases and J by 6 bases, with 14 bases between the two germline ends. The CDR3, as DNA: TGTGCCACCAGGGACCCATCGGGGGATGGCTACACCTTC. It is translated as CATRDPSGDGYTF.